The source of this T cell receptor beta chain is a study of human T cells and chemical hapten exposure (dated by TCRdb to the early 2020s). Context from the whole study: For sensitization, 2% DPC in acetone was applied to a 2 cm by 2 cm area of upper inner arm skin. Patients additionally received weekly therapeutic DPC doses to the scalp throughout the roughly 26-week study period. Patch tests used Finn chambers with 0.01% DPC on the upper back, scored after 6 days by International Contact Dermatitis Research Group standards. The mostly female patient cohort included alopecia areata with under or over 50% scalp involvement, alopecia totalis and alopecia universalis. Libraries were pooled for sequencing, and variation in per-sample TCR yields was attributed mainly to small differences in library volumes within the pool. In alopecia patients, the study followed how the peripheral blood TCR repertoire changed in vivo over primary and secondary sensitization to diphenylcyclopropenone (DPC), a hapten. Patient blood was sampled pre-sensitization (week 0) and at 2, 6 and about 24 weeks after DPC sensitization. Blood for TCR sequencing was provided by twenty-nine alopecia patients at one to four time points (pre-sensitization, 2, 6 and 24 weeks). Paper-wide results and their limitations: Repeated subsampling changed both the strength of the expansion versus patch-test correlation and the threshold at which that correlation became significant. Because every patient had alopecia, a presumed autoimmune disease, the patients' immune response might differ from that of healthy individuals. Expanded TCRs formed significantly more large CDR3 similarity clusters than pre-sensitization or healthy control sets, consistent with antigen-driven responses. Patch test score correlated positively with the number of PT1 expanded TCRs, reaching significance at thresholds 8, 16 and 32 but not at 4. No change with DPC sensitization was found in the number of TCRs above 1 in 1000 frequency, and no evidence of global repertoire structure alterations was found.

Trimming at the junction amounts to 4 bases on V and 7 bases on J, and the germline ends lie 8 bases apart. CDR1 and CDR2 are read off the germline V gene as SGHDT and YYEEEE. There are 12 amino acids in the CDR3, from cysteine to phenylalanine inclusive. Just the 36-base CDR3 DNA is kept, in frame starting at base 1. Receptor amplification or capture employed RACE. Instrument on record: NextSeq 500. Library preparation attached unique molecular identifiers to individual cDNA molecules for quantitative, reproducible TCR counting. From each blood RNA sample, both TCR alpha and TCR beta chains were sequenced. The paper's data handling went like this. Samples had a median of 95,638 TCRs, with a range from roughly 23,224 to 750,000. V, J and CDR3 annotation of the TCR reads was performed with the Decombinator software suite. Every sample was subsampled to the same number of TCRs (28,000) for the PS versus PT1 abundance plots. TCRs were defined as expanded if absent before sensitization and observed at least eight times at the 2-week time point. TCRdb trimmed public reads at Q25 via fastp, called clones via MiXCR and kept in-frame beta chains. For every CDR3 protein sequence, its rows merge into one entry that carries the most common genes and DNA. None of the V and J calls come from the authors' own analysis; TCRdb made them. This sample holds about 80,000 distinct CDR3 sequences; about 14% were observed only once. Roughly 4.6% of the sample goes to the ten largest clones.

For this clonotype: No cognate antigen has been identified for it. The input lacks base qualities; no much larger clone sits a single base away.

The time point label for this specimen denotes: pre-sensitization, week 0. The intended sense of this specimen's treatment or condition label: therapeutic diphenylcyclopropenone sensitization with weekly scalp DPC. At each patch-test visit, blood was drawn before the patch test was applied. To be eligible, patients had to be aged 18 to 70, diagnosed with alopecia and judged suitable for DPC therapy, while pregnant patients were excluded. Unfractionated whole blood was collected in Tempus Blood RNA tubes, and total RNA was extracted from that blood. The rearrangement combines TRBV5-6 with TRBJ1-4; the D gene assignment is ambiguous. The specimen comprised whole blood, sampled in connection with sensitization to the hapten diphenylcyclopropenone (DPC). The source is a woman between 45 and 65 years old with alopecia areata. Some clones in this sample may be carry-over from other donors' samples. The CDR3 region has the sequence CASSRGSEKLFF. At the DNA level, the sequence is TGTGCCAGCAGCCGCGGAAGTGAAAAACTGTTTTTT.